The rows below give T cell receptor beta chains drawn from one sample of a study of Graves' ophthalmopathy and Graves' hyperthyroidism. TCRdb redid the calling of the multiplex PCR reads with MiXCR, one entry per CDR3 protein. The sample lists 200,000 to 300,000 distinct CDR3 sequences, 40% to 50% seen once, with around 47% in the top ten. The sequenced sample was peripheral blood. These receptors all stem from an adult man with Graves' ophthalmopathy. Both conserved end residues are part of each CDR3. D genes are given only for firm matches. Clone size, where shown, is once, few, many, or a class for clones that have expanded.

cdr3_aa | cdr3_nt | v_call | d_call | j_call | clone_size
CASSHGQGAGGYTF | TGTGCCAGCAGCCACGGACAGGGGGCGGGTGGCTACACCTTC | TRBV3-1 | TRBD1 | TRBJ1-2 | -
CSVWTTYGYTF | TGCAGCGTGTGGACAACGTATGGCTACACCTTC | TRBV29-1 | - | TRBJ1-2 | many
CASSLGGPSQPQHF | TGTGCCAGCAGCTTGGGTGGGCCCAGTCAGCCCCAGCATTTT | TRBV5-6 | - | TRBJ1-5 | many
CASSPRPLPGTGGEQYF | TGTGCCAGCAGCCCGAGGCCCTTGCCCGGGACAGGGGGCGAGCAGTACTTC | TRBV9 | TRBD1 | TRBJ2-7 | -
CASSLGNSAGGYEQYF | TGTGCCAGCAGCTTAGGGAACTCAGCGGGGGGCTACGAGCAGTACTTC | TRBV7-6 | TRBD2 | TRBJ2-7 | -
CASSQDATSSNYGYTF | TGTGCCAGCAGCCAAGACGCAACTTCTTCTAACTATGGCTACACCTTC | TRBV4-2 | - | TRBJ1-2 | -
CASRTSGNTGELFF | TGTGCCAGCCGAACTAGCGGAAACACCGGGGAGCTGTTTTTT | TRBV7-2 | TRBD2 | TRBJ2-2 | once
CASSLAGPGNTIYF | TGTGCCAGCAGCTTAGCAGGGCCTGGAAACACCATATATTTT | TRBV7-2 | - | TRBJ1-3 | -
CSVGGPDTGELFF | TGCAGTGTAGGGGGGCCGGACACCGGGGAGCTGTTTTTT | TRBV20-1 | - | TRBJ2-2 | -
CASSPTRPDRAWDGYTF | TGTGCCAGCAGCCCTACCAGACCGGACAGGGCTTGGGATGGCTACACCTTC | TRBV7-9 | TRBD1 | TRBJ1-2 | -
CASSLVGGNGYTF | TGTGCCAGCAGCTTAGTAGGTGGGAATGGCTACACCTTC | TRBV7-2 | - | TRBJ1-2 | -
CAISESQTVVGLNYEQYF | TGTGCCATCAGTGAGTCCCAAACAGTAGTGGGACTAAATTACGAGCAGTACTTC | TRBV10-3 | TRBD2 | TRBJ2-7 | -
CASSLHSYYEQYF | TGTGCCAGCAGCTTACACAGCTACTACGAGCAGTACTTC | TRBV7-3 | - | TRBJ2-7 | -
CASSLRYEQYF | TGTGCCAGCAGCTTGAGATACGAGCAGTACTTC | TRBV7-2 | - | TRBJ2-7 | many
CASSFGPLEQYF | TGTGCCAGCAGTTTCGGTCCGCTCGAGCAGTACTTC | TRBV12-3/TRBV12-4 | - | TRBJ2-7 | -